The source of this T cell receptor (beta chain) is a study of shared T cell receptors in the human thymus. Assay used: immunoSEQ multiplex PCR; TCRdb lists only in-frame clones, some missing. The sample has some 660,000 clones; more than 75% are singletons. With 1 base removed from V and 0 bases from J, the gap between germline ends came to 13 bases. The CDR3 loop spans 18 amino acids. Germline CDR1 reads LNHNV; CDR2 reads YYDKDF (reference sequence). A remark on this clone: Other DNA sequences in this sample translate to the same CDR3.

These sequences were also reported in another study, on human thymus T cells. That paper states: Donation was from healthy Finnish infants who were having corrective surgery that addressed congenital heart defects.

The sample taken for sequencing was thymocytes. The chain couples TRBV15 to TRBJ1-6; D remains ambiguous. The source of this sequence is a boy in the first two years of life with a congenital heart defect. The chain's CDR3 is CATSRVGDPSSYNSPLHF. CDR3 in DNA: TGTGCCACCAGCAGAGTGGGCGATCCCAGCTCCTATAATTCACCCCTCCACTTT.